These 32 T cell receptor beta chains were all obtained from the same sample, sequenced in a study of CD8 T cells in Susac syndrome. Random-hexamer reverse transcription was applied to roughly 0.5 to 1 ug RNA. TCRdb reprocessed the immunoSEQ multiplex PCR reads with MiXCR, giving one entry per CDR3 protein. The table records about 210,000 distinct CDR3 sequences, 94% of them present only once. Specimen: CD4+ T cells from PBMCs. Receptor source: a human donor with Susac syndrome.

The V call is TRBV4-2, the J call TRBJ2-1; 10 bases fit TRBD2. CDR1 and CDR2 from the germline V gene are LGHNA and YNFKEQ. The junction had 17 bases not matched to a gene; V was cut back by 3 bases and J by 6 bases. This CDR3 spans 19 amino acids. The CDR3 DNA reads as TGTGCCAGCAGCCACCCAGGGGCTAGCGGGGGCCCTTCGGGCAATGAGCAGTTCTTC. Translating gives CASSHPGASGGPSGNEQFF.

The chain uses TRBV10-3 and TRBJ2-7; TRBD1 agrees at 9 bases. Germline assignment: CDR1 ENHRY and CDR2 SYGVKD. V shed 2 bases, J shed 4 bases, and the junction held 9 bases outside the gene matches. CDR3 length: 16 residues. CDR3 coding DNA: TGTGCCATCAGTGAGGCGCCGGGACAGGGTCAATACGAGCAGTACTTC. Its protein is CAISEAPGQGQYEQYF.

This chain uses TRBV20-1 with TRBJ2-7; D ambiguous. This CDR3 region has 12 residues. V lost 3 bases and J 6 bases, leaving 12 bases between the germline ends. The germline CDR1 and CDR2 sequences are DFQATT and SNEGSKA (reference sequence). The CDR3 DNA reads TGCAGTGCTAGCAAGGTGGCCACCGAGCAGTACTTC. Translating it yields CSASKVATEQYF.

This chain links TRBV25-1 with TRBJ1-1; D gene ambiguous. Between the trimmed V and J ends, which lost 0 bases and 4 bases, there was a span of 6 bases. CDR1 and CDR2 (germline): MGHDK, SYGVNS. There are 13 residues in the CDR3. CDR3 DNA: TGTGCCAGCAGTGAATACCTAGGCACTGAAGCTTTCTTT. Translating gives CASSEYLGTEAFF.

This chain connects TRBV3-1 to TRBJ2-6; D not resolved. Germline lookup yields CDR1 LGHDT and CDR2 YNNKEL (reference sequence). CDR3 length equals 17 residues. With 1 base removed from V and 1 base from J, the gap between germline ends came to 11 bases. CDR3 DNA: TGTGCCAGCAGCCAAGTGGCTGCCGGGTCTGGGGCCAACGTCCTGACTTTC. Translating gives CASSQVAAGSGANVLTF.

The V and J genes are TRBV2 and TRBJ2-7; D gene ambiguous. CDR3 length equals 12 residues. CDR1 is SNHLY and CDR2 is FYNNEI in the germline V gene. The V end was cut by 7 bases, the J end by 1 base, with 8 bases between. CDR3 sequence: CASKAGSYEQYF. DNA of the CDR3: TGTGCCAGCAAGGCCGGTTCCTACGAGCAGTACTTC.

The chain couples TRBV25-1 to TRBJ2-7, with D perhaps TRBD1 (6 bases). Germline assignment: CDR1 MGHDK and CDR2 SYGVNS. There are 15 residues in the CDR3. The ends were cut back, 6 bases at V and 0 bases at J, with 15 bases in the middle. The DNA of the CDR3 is TGTGCCAGCAGCGACAGGTTTCTCAGCTCCTACGAGCAGTACTTC. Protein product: CASSDRFLSSYEQYF.

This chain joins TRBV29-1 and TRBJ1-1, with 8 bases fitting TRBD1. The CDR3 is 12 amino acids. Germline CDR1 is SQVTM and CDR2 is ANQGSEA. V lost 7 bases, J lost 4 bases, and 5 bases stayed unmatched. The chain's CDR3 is CSASDRVTEAFF. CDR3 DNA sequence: TGCAGCGCCTCGGACAGGGTCACTGAAGCTTTCTTT.

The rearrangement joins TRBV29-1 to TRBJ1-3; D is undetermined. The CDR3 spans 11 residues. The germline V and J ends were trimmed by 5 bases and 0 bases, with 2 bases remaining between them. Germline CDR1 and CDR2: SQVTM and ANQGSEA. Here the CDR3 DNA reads TGCAGCGTTAACTCTGGAAACACCATATATTTT. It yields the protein CSVNSGNTIYF.

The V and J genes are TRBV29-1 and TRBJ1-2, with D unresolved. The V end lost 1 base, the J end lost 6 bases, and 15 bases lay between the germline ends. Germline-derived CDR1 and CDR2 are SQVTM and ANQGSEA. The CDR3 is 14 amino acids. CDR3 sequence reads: CSVEAGGFDDGYTF. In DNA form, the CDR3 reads TGCAGCGTTGAAGCAGGAGGCTTTGACGATGGCTACACCTTC.

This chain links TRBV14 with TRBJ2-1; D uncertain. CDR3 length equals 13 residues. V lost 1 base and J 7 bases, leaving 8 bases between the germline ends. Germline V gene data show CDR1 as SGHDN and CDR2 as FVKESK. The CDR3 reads CASSQVLRNEQFF. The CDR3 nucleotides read TGTGCCAGCAGCCAAGTCCTAAGAAATGAGCAGTTCTTC.

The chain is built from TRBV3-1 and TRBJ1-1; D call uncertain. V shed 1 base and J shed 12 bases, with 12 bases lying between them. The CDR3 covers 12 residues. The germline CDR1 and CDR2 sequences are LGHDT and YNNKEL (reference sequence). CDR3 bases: TGTGCCAGCAGCCAAGCCACCCGGGAATCTTTCTTT. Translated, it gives CASSQATRESFF.

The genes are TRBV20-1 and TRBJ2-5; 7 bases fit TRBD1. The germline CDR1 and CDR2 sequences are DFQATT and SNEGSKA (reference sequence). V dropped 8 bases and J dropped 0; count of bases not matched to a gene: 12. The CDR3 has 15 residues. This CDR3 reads CSTYNVQGDQETQYF. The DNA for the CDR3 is TGCAGTACCTATAACGTCCAGGGGGACCAAGAGACCCAGTACTTC.

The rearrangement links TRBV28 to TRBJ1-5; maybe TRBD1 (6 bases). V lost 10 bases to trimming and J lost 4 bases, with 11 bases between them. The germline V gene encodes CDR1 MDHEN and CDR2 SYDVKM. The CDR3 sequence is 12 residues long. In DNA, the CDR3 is TGTGCCATCATGGGGACAAATCAGCCCCAGCATTTT. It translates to CAIMGTNQPQHF.

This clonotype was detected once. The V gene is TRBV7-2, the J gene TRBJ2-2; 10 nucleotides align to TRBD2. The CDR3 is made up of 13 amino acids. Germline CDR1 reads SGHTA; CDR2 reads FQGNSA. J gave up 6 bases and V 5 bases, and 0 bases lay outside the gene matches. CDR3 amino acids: CASSSGGAGELFF. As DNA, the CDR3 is TGTGCCAGCAGCAGCGGGGGGGCCGGGGAGCTGTTTTTT.

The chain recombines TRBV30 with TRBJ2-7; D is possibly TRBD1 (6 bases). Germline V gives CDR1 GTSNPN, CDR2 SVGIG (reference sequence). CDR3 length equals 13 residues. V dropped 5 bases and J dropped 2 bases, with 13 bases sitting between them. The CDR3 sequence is CAWYRDKPYEQYF. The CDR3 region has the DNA TGTGCCTGGTACCGGGACAAACCCTACGAGCAGTACTTC.

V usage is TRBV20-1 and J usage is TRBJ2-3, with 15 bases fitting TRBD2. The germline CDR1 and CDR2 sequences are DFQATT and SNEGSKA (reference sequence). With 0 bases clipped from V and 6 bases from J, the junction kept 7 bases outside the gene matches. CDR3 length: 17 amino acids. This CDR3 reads CSARDRRTSGGDDTQYF. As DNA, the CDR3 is TGCAGTGCTAGAGATCGAAGGACTAGCGGGGGGGATGATACGCAGTATTTT.

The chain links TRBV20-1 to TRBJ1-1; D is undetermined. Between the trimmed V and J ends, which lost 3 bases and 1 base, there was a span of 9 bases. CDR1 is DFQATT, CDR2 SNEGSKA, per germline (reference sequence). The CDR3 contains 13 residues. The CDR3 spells CSASDRGNTEAFF. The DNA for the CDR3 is TGCAGTGCTAGTGATCGGGGGAACACTGAAGCTTTCTTT.

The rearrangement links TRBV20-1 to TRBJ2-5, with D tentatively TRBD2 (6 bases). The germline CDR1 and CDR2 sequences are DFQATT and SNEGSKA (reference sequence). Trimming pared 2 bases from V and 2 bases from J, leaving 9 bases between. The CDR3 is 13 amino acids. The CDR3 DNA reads TGCAGTGCTAGATGGCTAGCGCAAGAGACCCAGTACTTC. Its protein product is CSARWLAQETQYF.

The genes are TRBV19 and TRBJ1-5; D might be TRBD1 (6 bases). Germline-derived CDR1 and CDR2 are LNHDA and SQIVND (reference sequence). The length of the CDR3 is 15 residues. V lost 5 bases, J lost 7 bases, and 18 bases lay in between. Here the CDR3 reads CASSPENRDSQPQHF. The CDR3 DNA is TGTGCCAGTAGTCCTGAAAACAGGGACTCGCAGCCCCAGCATTTT.

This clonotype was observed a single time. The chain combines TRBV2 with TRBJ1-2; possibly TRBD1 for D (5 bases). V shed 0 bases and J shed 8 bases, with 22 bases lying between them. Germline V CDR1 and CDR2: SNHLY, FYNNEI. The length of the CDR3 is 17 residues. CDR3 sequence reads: CASSEAPGASTRRGYTF. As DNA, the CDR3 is TGTGCCAGCAGTGAAGCGCCCGGGGCTTCTACTAGACGCGGCTACACCTTC.

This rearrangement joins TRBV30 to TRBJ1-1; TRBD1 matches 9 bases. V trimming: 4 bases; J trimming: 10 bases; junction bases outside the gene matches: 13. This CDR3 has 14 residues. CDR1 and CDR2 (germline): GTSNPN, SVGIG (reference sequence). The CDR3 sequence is CAWNKQGAGNRAFF. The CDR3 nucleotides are TGTGCCTGGAATAAACAGGGGGCTGGTAATAGAGCTTTCTTT.

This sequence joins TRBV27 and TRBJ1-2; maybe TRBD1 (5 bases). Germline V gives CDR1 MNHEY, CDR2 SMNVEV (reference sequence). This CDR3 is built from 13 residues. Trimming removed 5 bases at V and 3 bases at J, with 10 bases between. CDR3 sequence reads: CASSPDSDYGYTF. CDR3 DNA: TGTGCCAGCAGTCCAGACAGCGACTATGGCTACACCTTC.

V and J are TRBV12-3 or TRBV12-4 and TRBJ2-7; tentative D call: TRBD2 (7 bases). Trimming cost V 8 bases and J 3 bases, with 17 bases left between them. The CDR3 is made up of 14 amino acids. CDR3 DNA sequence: TGTGCCAGCCATGGGAGGGGGGGAGACTACGAGCAGTACTTC. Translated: CASHGRGGDYEQYF.

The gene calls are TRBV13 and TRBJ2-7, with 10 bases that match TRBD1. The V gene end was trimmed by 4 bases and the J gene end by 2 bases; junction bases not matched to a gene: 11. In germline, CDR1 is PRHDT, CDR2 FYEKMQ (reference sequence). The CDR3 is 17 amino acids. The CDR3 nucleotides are TGTGCCAGCAGCTCAACACAGACCGGGACAGGGGCCTACGAGCAGTACTTC. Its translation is CASSSTQTGTGAYEQYF.

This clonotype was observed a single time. The DNA for the CDR3 is TGTGCCAGCAGGGCTGACATCCAAGAGACCCAGTACTTC. Protein: CASRADIQETQYF. This sequence joins TRBV19 and TRBJ2-5; TRBD1 might be the D (5 bases). Per germline, CDR1 LNHDA and CDR2 SQIVND (reference sequence). This CDR3 has 13 residues. Trimming cost V 9 bases and J 1 base, with 12 bases left between them.

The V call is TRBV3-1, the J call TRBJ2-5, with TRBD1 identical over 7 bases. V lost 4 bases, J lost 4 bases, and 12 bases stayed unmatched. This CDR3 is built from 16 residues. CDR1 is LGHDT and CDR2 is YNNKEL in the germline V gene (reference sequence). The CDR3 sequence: CASSPRPTGKRETQYF. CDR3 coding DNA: TGTGCCAGCAGCCCCCGACCGACAGGGAAAAGAGAGACCCAGTACTTC.

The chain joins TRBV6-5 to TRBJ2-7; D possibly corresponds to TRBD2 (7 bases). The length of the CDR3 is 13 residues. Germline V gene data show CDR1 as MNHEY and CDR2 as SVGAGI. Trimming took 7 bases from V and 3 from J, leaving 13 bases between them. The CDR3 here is CASIAGAGYEQYF. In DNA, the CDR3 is TGTGCCAGCATTGCGGGGGCTGGCTACGAGCAGTACTTC.

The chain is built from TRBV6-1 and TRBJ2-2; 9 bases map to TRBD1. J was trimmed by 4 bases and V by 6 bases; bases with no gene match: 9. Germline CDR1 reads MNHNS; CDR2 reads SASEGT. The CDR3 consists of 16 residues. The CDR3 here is CASSRNRGLSTGELFF. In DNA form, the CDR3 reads TGTGCCAGCAGCAGAAACAGGGGGCTGAGCACCGGGGAGCTGTTTTTT.

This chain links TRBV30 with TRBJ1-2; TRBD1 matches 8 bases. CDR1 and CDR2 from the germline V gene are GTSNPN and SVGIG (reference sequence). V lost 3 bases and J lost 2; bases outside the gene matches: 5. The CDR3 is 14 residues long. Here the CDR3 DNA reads TGTGCCTGGAGGCAGGCAGGGGGCAACTATGGCTACACCTTC. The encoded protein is CAWRQAGGNYGYTF. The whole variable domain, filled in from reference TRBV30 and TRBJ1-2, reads SQTIHQWPATLVQPVGSPLSLECTVEGTSNPNLYWYRQAAGRGLQLLFYSVGIGQISSEVPQNLSASRPQDRQFILSSKKLLLSDSGFYLCAWRQAGGNYGYTFGSGTRLTVV.

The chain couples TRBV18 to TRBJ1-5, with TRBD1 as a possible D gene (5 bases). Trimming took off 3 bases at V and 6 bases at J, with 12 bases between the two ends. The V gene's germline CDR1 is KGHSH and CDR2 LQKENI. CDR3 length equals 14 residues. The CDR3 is CASSPGTEPQPQHF. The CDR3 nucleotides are TGTGCCAGCTCACCTGGGACCGAGCCTCAGCCCCAGCATTTT. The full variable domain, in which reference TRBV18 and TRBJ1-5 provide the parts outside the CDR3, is NAGVMQNPRHLVRRRGQEARLRCSPMKGHSHVYWYRQLPEEGLKFMVYLQKENIIDESGMPKERFSAEFPKEGPSILRIQQVVRGDSAAYFCASSPGTEPQPQHFGDGTRLSIL.

CDR3 amino acids: CASSTRTGDQPQHF. CDR3 DNA sequence: TGTGCCAGCAGTACTCGGACAGGGGATCAGCCCCAGCATTTT. The V call is TRBV6-2 or TRBV6-3, the J call TRBJ1-5, with 9 bases that match TRBD1. The germline gives CDR1 MNHEY, CDR2 SVGEGT. The CDR3 is 14 residues long. J was trimmed by 5 bases and V by 5 bases; bases with no gene match: 4.